This entry concerns a single T cell receptor beta chain. Its specificity is unknown. The same CDR3 can be traced to other DNA sequences in this sample. The data were produced by immunoSEQ multiplex PCR, yet TCRdb's version contains in-frame clones alone and is incomplete. The table has about 180,000 clones, 85% seen once. V trimming: 0 bases; J trimming: 8 bases; junction bases outside the gene matches: 6. Germline values: CDR1 MNHEY, CDR2 SVGAGI. This CDR3 has 14 amino acids. The sample is drawn from a study of cytomegalovirus exposure and HLA in healthy donors. Points from the study as a whole: Accounts indicate the classifier identified cytomegalovirus status with strong specificity and sensitivity. Most sequenced TCRs were rare (though some public TCRs occurred in many donors). A few of the chains that were CMV-associated were confirmed in vitro to be specific for CMV antigens. The study flagged some 170 TCR beta chains as cytomegalovirus-associated.

The rearrangement joins TRBV6-5 to TRBJ1-2, with 7 bases aligning to TRBD1. Sequenced sample: PBMCs. The source is a man between 18 and 29 years old in good health and CMV-seropositive. CDR3 nucleotides: TGTGCCAGCAGTTACTCGACAGGGTTGTACGGCTACACCTTC. It specifies CASSYSTGLYGYTF.